One TCR beta chain is described in this entry. This clone is medium-sized (0.01 to 0.1%) in terms of sample share. The antigen it recognizes is unknown. Base qualities were left out, and no much larger clone turns up one base away. Genomic DNA was extracted from sorted cells for sequencing of the TCRbeta CDR3 region. The immunoSEQ Assay was used to sequence the TCRbeta CDR3 regions. TCRdb mirrors the immuneACCESS table, restricted to in-frame sequences. Some clones are absent from its copies; in checked studies, under half trace to an unresolved V gene, and the reason for the others is unknown. The sample has 35,000 to 45,000 clones on record, about 82% of them singletons. The top ten clones comprise roughly 22% of the sample. The trial excluded patients who had a history of autoimmune disease or who were on systemic immunosuppression. In every dose cohort, peripheral blood was drawn for TCR sequencing at baseline, cycle 4 day 1, and cycle 7 day 1. The samples were drawn from a first-in-human, open-label, multicenter phase I dose-escalation trial of ivuxolimab. The trial enrolled adults with locally advanced or metastatic head and neck squamous cell, hepatocellular, melanoma or renal cell carcinoma. CD4+ and CD8+ T cells were sorted separately from peripheral blood before TCR sequencing.

This sample was taken from a study of OX40 agonist ivuxolimab in advanced cancers. Study-wide context: Ivuxolimab, which targeted the costimulatory receptor OX40 (CD134), was an agonistic, fully human IgG2 monoclonal antibody. In the dose-escalation cohort, 82.7% of patients were male, and the mean age was approximately 64 years, with a range of roughly 20 to 85. Partial responses were achieved by three dose-escalation patients, of whom one had hepatocellular carcinoma and two had cutaneous melanoma. Peripheral TCRbeta sequencing was intended to test whether TCR sequence diversity was altered and clonal T-cell expansion was caused by ivuxolimab. Intravenous ivuxolimab was administered to patients every 2 weeks at six dose levels: 0.01, 0.1, 0.3, 1.5, 3 and 10 mg/kg. Prior anti-PD-1, anti-PD-L1 or anti-CTLA-4 therapy was permitted, and 35% to 40% of dose-escalation patients had received checkpoint inhibitors. The paper describes the monotherapy dose-escalation part (N ≈ 52 patients) of the phase I trial of ivuxolimab. Of the approximately 50 dose-escalation patients, hepatocellular carcinoma was present in around 20, melanoma in some 15, renal cell carcinoma in 9 and head and neck cancer in 9.

The CDR3 holds 16 amino acids from the cysteine to the phenylalanine. Solely the CDR3 DNA is kept, with 48 bases framed from the first base. The investigation overall reported the following: In partial responders in the 0.1-3.0 mg/kg groups, normalized peripheral clonal expansion was found to be among the lowest, especially among CD8+ T cells. Antigen specificity was not determined for the clonally expanded peripheral T cells. Low levels of normalized T-cell clonal expansion were also shown by some nonresponding patients. Clonal expansion of both CD4+ and CD8+ blood T cells was observed from baseline to week 6 at doses 0.1 to 3.0 mg/kg. After ivuxolimab, expanded clones were on average more numerous among CD8+ T cells than among CD4+ T cells.

This sequence uses TRBV21-1 and TRBJ1-1. TRBV21-1 is flagged as a pseudogene. The material was CD4+ or CD8+ T cells sorted from blood, obtained in a trial of the OX40 agonist ivuxolimab. This TCR derives from an adult with an advanced solid tumor such as melanoma, head and neck, liver or kidney cancer. The CDR3 reads CASSKILGGRNTEAFF. The nucleotides read TGTGCCAGCAGCAAAATTTTGGGGGGACGGAACACTGAAGCTTTCTTT.